The source of this T cell receptor (beta chain) is a study of cytomegalovirus exposure and HLA in healthy donors. Vbeta (60) and Jbeta (13) primers were used in the PCR. Produced via immunoSEQ multiplex PCR; TCRdb's table is partial and in-frame only. The data show roughly 200,000 clones, more than 80% seen once. This clone was recorded a few times. The TCR sequence derives from a man in his thirties or forties in good health and CMV-seronegative. The sequenced sample consisted of PBMCs.

CDR3 loop: CASSQGSSANEKLFF. The DNA of the CDR3 is TGCGCCAGCAGCCAAGGGAGCTCAGCTAATGAAAAACTGTTTTTT. The chain uses TRBV4-1 and TRBJ1-4; D gene uncertain. V shed 1 base and J shed 3 bases, with 9 bases lying between them. From germline, CDR1 is MGHRA and CDR2 YSYEKL. The CDR3 covers 15 residues.